These T cell receptor beta chains were read from a single sample in a study of OX40 agonist ivuxolimab in advanced cancers. Produced via immunoSEQ multiplex PCR; TCRdb's table is partial and in-frame only. The sample has approximately 69,000 clones; roughly 90% are singletons. Sequencing used CD4+ or CD8+ T cells sorted from blood, obtained in a trial of the OX40 agonist ivuxolimab. All receptors come from an adult with an advanced solid tumor such as melanoma, head and neck, liver or kidney cancer. The CDR3 runs from the conserved cysteine through the conserved F or W. A D gene is named only where the DNA matches it firmly. Only some rows state a clone size, as once, few, many or a class for expanded clones.

clone size | J gene | D gene | V gene | CDR3 DNA | CDR3 protein
. | TRBJ2-1 | TRBD1 | TRBV7-2 | TGTGCCAGCAGCTTAGGGGGACAGGGGTGGCGAGAGCAGTTCTTC | CASSLGGQGWREQFF
. | TRBJ2-1 | TRBD2 | TRBV7-3 | TGTGCCAGCAGCTTAAATAGCGGGAGGGCTGGTGAGCAGTTCTTC | CASSLNSGRAGEQFF
. | TRBJ2-2 | . | TRBV7-7 | TGTGCTAGCAGCTTACAACAGGGATCCGGGGAGCTGTTTTTT | CASSLQQGSGELFF
. | TRBJ2-2 | . | TRBV5-1 | TGCGCCAGCAGCTTGGTCCGGGGCACCGGGGAGCTGTTTTTT | CASSLVRGTGELFF
. | TRBJ2-5 | . | TRBV7-2 | TGTGCCAGCAGCCCCCAGGGGCCTTTGGGGGAGACCCAGTACTTC | CASSPQGPLGETQYF
. | TRBJ2-3 | TRBD1 | TRBV10-3 | TGTGCCACCAACTCCGACAGGGGGAACACAGATACGCAGTATTTT | CATNSDRGNTDTQYF
. | TRBJ1-4 | . | TRBV4-3 | TGCGCCAGCAGCCCAATGCCACCCCCAACTAATGAAAAACTGTTTTTT | CASSPMPPPTNEKLFF
. | TRBJ1-1 | . | TRBV7-3 | TGTGCCAGCAGCTTAATGGCGAACACTGAAGCTTTCTTT | CASSLMANTEAFF
once | TRBJ1-4 | . | TRBV5-6 | TGTGCCAGCAGCTTTCGATCCCTAACCACTGAAAAACTGTTTTTT | CASSFRSLTTEKLFF
. | TRBJ1-1 | . | TRBV18 | TGTGCCAGCTCACCCAACGGGGGAGAGAACACTGAAGCTTTCTTT | CASSPNGGENTEAFF
. | TRBJ1-3 | . | TRBV10-1 | TGCGCCAGCAGTCCGGGACCGGTCTCGGGAGGAAACACCATATATTTT | CASSPGPVSGGNTIYF
. | TRBJ2-3 | TRBD2 | TRBV29-1 | TGCAGCGTTCCCCGGACTAGCGGGATTTACACAGATACGCAGTATTTT | CSVPRTSGIYTDTQYF
. | TRBJ1-2 | . | TRBV27 | TGTGCCAGCAGTTTGCGACGGGAGCGCTATGGCTACACCTTC | CASSLRRERYGYTF
. | TRBJ1-2 | TRBD1 | TRBV7-2 | TGTGCCAGCAGCGTACGGACAGGGAACTATGGCTACACCTTC | CASSVRTGNYGYTF
. | TRBJ2-3 | . | TRBV7-3 | TGTGCCAGCACCTATCAGGGTTCAGATACGCAGTATTTT | CASTYQGSDTQYF
. | TRBJ2-3 | . | TRBV6-1 | TGTGCCAGCAAACAAGCGCTCAGCACAGATACGCAGTATTTT | CASKQALSTDTQYF
. | TRBJ2-1 | TRBD2 | TRBV7-2 | TGTGCCAGCAGCTTAAACTCTCCCCTAGCGGGCATCAATGAGCAGTTCTTC | CASSLNSPLAGINEQFF
. | TRBJ2-3 | TRBD2 | TRBV28 | TGTGCCAGTAGGGCGGGGGGCCCAGATACGCAGTATTTT | CASRAGGPDTQYF
few | TRBJ2-2 | . | TRBV18 | TGTGCCAGCTCACCATTCGGCACCAACACCGGGGAGCTGTTTTTT | CASSPFGTNTGELFF
. | TRBJ2-5 | . | TRBV29-1 | TGCAGCGTCTCACGGGGTGGAGAGACCCAGTACTTC | CSVSRGGETQYF
. | TRBJ2-1 | . | TRBV9 | TGTGCCAGCAGCTTCAATTCAGGACTCTACAATGAGCAGTTCTTC | CASSFNSGLYNEQFF
. | TRBJ2-1 | TRBD1 | TRBV25-1 | TGTGCCAGCCAGGACAGGGTTTCATATGAGCAGTTCTTC | CASQDRVSYEQFF
. | TRBJ1-2 | . | TRBV6-4 | TGTGCCAGCAAACTGGAGAAGGGCGATAACTATGGCTACACCTTC | CASKLEKGDNYGYTF
. | TRBJ1-5 | TRBD1 | TRBV7-6 | TGTGCCAGCAGTTCCGGACAGGGGGCGCGAAGCAATCAGCCCCAGCATTTT | CASSSGQGARSNQPQHF